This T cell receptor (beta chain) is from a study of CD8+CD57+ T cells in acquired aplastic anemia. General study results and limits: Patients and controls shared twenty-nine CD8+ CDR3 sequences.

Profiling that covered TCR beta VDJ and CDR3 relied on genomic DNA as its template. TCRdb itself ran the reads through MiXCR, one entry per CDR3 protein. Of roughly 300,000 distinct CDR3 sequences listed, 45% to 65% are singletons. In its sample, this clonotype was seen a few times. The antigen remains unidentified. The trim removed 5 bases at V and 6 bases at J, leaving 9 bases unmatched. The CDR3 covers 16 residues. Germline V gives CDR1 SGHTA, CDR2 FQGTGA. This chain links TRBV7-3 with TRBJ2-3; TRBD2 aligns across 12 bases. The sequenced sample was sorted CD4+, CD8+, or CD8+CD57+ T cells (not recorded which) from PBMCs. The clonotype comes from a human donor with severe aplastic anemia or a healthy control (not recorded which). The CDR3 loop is CASSPSGGADGDTQYF. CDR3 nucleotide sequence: TGTGCCAGCAGCCCTAGCGGGGGGGCCGATGGCGATACGCAGTATTTT.